This is a list of T cell receptor beta chains from one sample in a study of OX40 agonist ivuxolimab in advanced cancers. Using immunoSEQ multiplex PCR, the repertoire was profiled, and TCRdb retains in-frame clones only, with some absent. The sample has over 55,000 clones; 77% are singletons. The sequencing here drew on CD4+ or CD8+ T cells sorted from blood, taken in a trial of the OX40 agonist ivuxolimab. Receptors were obtained from an adult with an advanced solid tumor such as melanoma, head and neck, liver or kidney cancer. The conserved cysteine and the conserved F or W are not part of the CDR3 here. Size is stated for part of the rows, as once, few or many counts, or as a class when the clone is expanded.

length: 13; V: TRBV29-1; size: NA; CDR3: SVEDGRGAKNIQY
length: 12; V: TRBV5-4; size: NA; CDR3: ASSKLANQETQY
length: 12; V: TRBV7-9; size: NA; CDR3: ASSSRTPGFGYT
length: 15; V: TRBV7-6; size: once; CDR3: ASSLAATSGRTDTQY
length: 14; V: TRBV28; size: once; CDR3: ASRPSGSPHVNEQF
length: 13; V: TRBV18; size: NA; CDR3: ASSPRPAIGGGYT
length: 11; V: TRBV30; size: NA; CDR3: AWSRRDNQPQH
length: 11; V: TRBV6-5; size: NA; CDR3: ASSETVNEKLF
length: 12; V: TRBV7-8; size: NA; CDR3: ASSYRVSNTEAF
length: 10; V: TRBV2; size: few; CDR3: ASSGSGEKLF
length: 14; V: TRBV5-6; size: medium-sized; CDR3: ASSFGTGTGNTEAF
length: 12; V: TRBV6-5; size: NA; CDR3: ASSVTSKANEQF
length: 12; V: TRBV5-1; size: few; CDR3: ASSLTSFGETQY
length: 13; V: TRBV4-3; size: NA; CDR3: ASSQAGQETGTQY
length: 15; V: TRBV7-3; size: NA; CDR3: ASSLGPGLANTGELF
length: 13; V: TRBV28; size: NA; CDR3: ASSSPGQGNYEQY
length: 12; V: TRBV7-6; size: NA; CDR3: ASSLGLHHHEQF
length: 11; V: TRBV15; size: NA; CDR3: ATSRGAGNTIY
length: 13; V: TRBV28; size: NA; CDR3: ASSGGQEFNEKLF
length: 11; V: TRBV11-2; size: NA; CDR3: ASSLARGTGYT
length: 14; V: TRBV10-3; size: NA; CDR3: AISTSTAATNEKLF
length: 13; V: TRBV19; size: NA; CDR3: ASSVMAGAHNEQF
length: 12; V: TRBV6-5; size: NA; CDR3: ASSSTGANQPQH
length: 10; V: TRBV7-3; size: NA; CDR3: ASSLTGQIKY